Following are 30 T cell receptor beta chains from one sample sequenced in a study of CD8 T cells in Susac syndrome. With random hexamers, reverse transcription was performed on about 0.5 to 1 ug of RNA. MiXCR, run by TCRdb on the immunoSEQ multiplex PCR reads, gives a single entry per CDR3 protein. The data hold about 190,000 distinct CDR3 sequences, with 85% to 95% observed a single time. Material for sequencing was CD4+ T cells from PBMCs. The receptor set was obtained from a human donor in good health.

The chain joins TRBV10-3 to TRBJ1-2, with 9 nucleotides matching TRBD1. The junction had 3 bases not matched to a gene; V was cut back by 7 bases and J by 6 bases. The CDR3 is 12 amino acids. Germline V gene sequence: CDR1 ENHRY, CDR2 SYGVKD. In nucleotides, the CDR3 is TGTGCCATCAACGACAGGGGGGATGGCTACACCTTC. Residues: CAINDRGDGYTF.

The chain combines TRBV5-4 with TRBJ2-3; TRBD1 matches at 8 bases. Unmatched junction bases numbered 9, after V lost 7 bases and J lost 2 bases. Germline V gene data show CDR1 as SGHNT and CDR2 as YYREEE (reference sequence). The CDR3 is 15 residues long. The CDR3 is CASAGGQGNTDTQYF. CDR3 nucleotides: TGTGCCAGCGCCGGTGGACAGGGAAACACAGATACGCAGTATTTT.

V is TRBV5-1 and J is TRBJ2-7; TRBD1 matches 8 bases. The CDR3 is 14 amino acids. Trimming at V came to 4 bases and at J to 3 bases, leaving 6 bases not matched to a gene. Germline V gene data show CDR1 as SGHRS and CDR2 as YFSETQ. The CDR3: CASSPDGQGYEQYF. CDR3 nucleotides: TGCGCCAGCAGCCCCGATGGACAGGGCTACGAGCAGTACTTC.

The rearrangement joins TRBV3-1 to TRBJ1-4; 11 bases agree with TRBD1. Germline loops: CDR1 LGHDT, CDR2 YNNKEL (reference sequence). The CDR3 contains 16 residues. The J segment lost 3 bases and the V segment lost 3 bases, leaving 3 bases of the junction unmatched. The CDR3 DNA sequence: TGTGCCAGCAGCCACGGACAGGGGGCGTCTAATGAAAAACTGTTTTTT. Amino acids: CASSHGQGASNEKLFF.

In nucleotides, the CDR3 is TGCAGTGCCGAACTAGCGGGGTACGAGCAGTACTTC. Amino acid sequence: CSAELAGYEQYF. The rearrangement links TRBV20-1 to TRBJ2-7, with 10 nucleotides matching TRBD2. V shed 6 bases, J shed 4 bases, and the junction held 3 bases outside the gene matches. Germline CDR1 is DFQATT and CDR2 is SNEGSKA (reference sequence). CDR3 length: 12 amino acids.

V gene TRBV27 combines with J gene TRBJ2-1; 7 bases map to TRBD1. CDR1 is MNHEY and CDR2 is SMNVEV in the germline V gene (reference sequence). The CDR3 sequence is 14 residues long. With 8 bases clipped from V and 4 bases from J, the junction kept 8 bases outside the gene matches. The CDR3 DNA sequence: TGTGCCAGCCGGGGACAGAGTAATTACAATGAGCAGTTCTTC. Residues: CASRGQSNYNEQFF.

This chain connects TRBV7-6 to TRBJ1-2, with D tentatively TRBD1 (6 bases). The germline V gene has CDR1 SGHVS and CDR2 FNYEAQ. This CDR3 spans 15 amino acids. The V end was cut by 0 bases, the J end by 8 bases, with 16 bases between. In DNA form, the CDR3 reads TGTGCCAGCAGCTTAGCCCCGGGGGGCACAGGCGGCTACACCTTC. Protein sequence: CASSLAPGGTGGYTF. The full variable domain, its missing parts supplied by reference TRBV7-6 and TRBJ1-2, is GAGVSQSPRYKVTKRGQDVALRCDPISGHVSLYWYRQALGQGPEFLTYFNYEAQQDKSGLPNDRFSAERPEGSISTLTIQRTEQRDSAMYRCASSLAPGGTGGYTFGSGTRLTVV.

The V and J genes are TRBV5-1 and TRBJ2-2; D is ambiguous. The CDR3 extends over 14 amino acids. Germline CDR1 reads SGHRS; CDR2 reads YFSETQ. Trimming removed 4 bases from V and 0 bases from J, with 7 bases in between. CDR3 sequence reads: CASSGPTNTGELFF. CDR3 DNA: TGCGCCAGCAGCGGTCCTACGAACACCGGGGAGCTGTTTTTT.

V and J are TRBV6-4 and TRBJ2-2; no clear D gene. V lost 2 bases and J 4 bases, leaving 5 bases between the germline ends. The CDR3 spans 13 residues. Germline V gene lookup returns CDR1 MRHNA and CDR2 SNTAGT. The CDR3: CASSDPATGELFF. CDR3 DNA sequence: TGTGCCAGCAGTGACCCGGCCACCGGGGAGCTGTTTTTT.

The rearrangement uses TRBV19 and TRBJ1-4; D call uncertain. Germline loops: CDR1 LNHDA, CDR2 SQIVND (reference sequence). The V end was cut by 3 bases, the J end by 8 bases, with 22 bases between. The CDR3 totals 17 residues. In DNA form, the CDR3 reads TGTGCCAGTAGTATTTTCGTCTGGCAGGCGCGGGAGGAAAAACTGTTTTTT. Translating it yields CASSIFVWQAREEKLFF.

This chain joins TRBV6-2 or TRBV6-3 and TRBJ1-2, with D hard to call. Germline lookup yields CDR1 MNHEY and CDR2 SVGEGT. The V gene lost 6 bases and the J gene lost 8 bases, with 10 bases spanning the gap. The CDR3 runs 11 residues. The CDR3 spells CASSEHGGYTF. For the CDR3, the DNA is TGTGCCAGCAGCGAACATGGAGGCTACACCTTC.

In this sample, this clonotype turned up a few times. The J gene is TRBJ1-5, the V gene TRBV12-3 or TRBV12-4, with D hard to call. This CDR3 has 14 amino acids. V was cut by 1 base and J by 2 bases, with 6 bases left in between. The CDR3 DNA sequence: TGTGCCAGCAGTTTAGAGACGGGCAATCAGCCCCAGCATTTT. It codes for CASSLETGNQPQHF.

The chain has TRBV7-8 and TRBJ2-5; D uncertain. The CDR3 loop spans 12 amino acids. Trimming pared 2 bases from V and 8 bases from J, leaving 9 bases between. Germline CDR1 reads SGHVS; CDR2 reads FQNEAQ. Here the CDR3 DNA reads TGTGCCAGCAGCTTACAGCGTCAAACCCAGTACTTC. Its protein product is CASSLQRQTQYF.

This CDR3 is CASSDVPDTEAFF. The CDR3 coding sequence is TGTGCCAGCAGTGATGTTCCGGACACTGAAGCTTTCTTT. The chain combines TRBV2 with TRBJ1-1, with D unclear. Between the trimmed V and J ends, which lost 3 bases and 3 bases, there was a span of 8 bases. Looked up from germline, CDR1 is SNHLY and CDR2 is FYNNEI. CDR3 length: 13 residues.

This clonotype has a single count. This chain links TRBV28 with TRBJ1-5; D is undetermined. The CDR3 extends over 13 amino acids. The V gene lost 7 bases and the J gene lost 7 bases, with 14 bases spanning the gap. Per the germline V gene, CDR1 is MDHEN and CDR2 is SYDVKM. Here the CDR3 DNA reads TGTGCCAGCATTCCTGGCACTGGCCAGCCCCAGCATTTT. It encodes CASIPGTGQPQHF.

As DNA, the CDR3 is TGCAGTGCGCACAGGGAAGGCGGCTATGGCTACACCTTC. Protein sequence: CSAHREGGYGYTF. This chain uses TRBV20-1 with TRBJ1-2; D is perhaps TRBD1 (6 bases). The V end lost 6 bases, the J end lost 4 bases, and 15 bases lay between the germline ends. CDR3 length: 13 residues. Germline-derived CDR1 and CDR2 are DFQATT and SNEGSKA (reference sequence).

The chain carries TRBV12-3 or TRBV12-4 and TRBJ1-5, with 9 bases lining up with TRBD1. The V segment lost 3 bases and the J segment 3 bases; nucleotides outside the gene matches: 6. This CDR3 has 16 amino acids. For the CDR3, the DNA is TGTGCCAGCAGTTTGGTCGGGACAGGGAACAATCAGCCCCAGCATTTT. Translating gives CASSLVGTGNNQPQHF.

The rearrangement uses TRBV6-2 or TRBV6-3 and TRBJ2-6; 11 nucleotides agree with TRBD1. Germline values: CDR1 MNHEY, CDR2 SVGEGT. There are 17 residues in the CDR3. V dropped 7 bases and J dropped 4; count of bases not matched to a gene: 9. As DNA, the CDR3 is TGTGCCAGCACCAGGACAGGGGGCGCGAAAGGGGCCAACGTCCTGACTTTC. It yields the protein CASTRTGGAKGANVLTF.

This sequence joins TRBV28 and TRBJ1-5, with 9 nucleotides matching TRBD1. J was trimmed by 2 bases and V by 6 bases; bases with no gene match: 11. The CDR3 has 17 amino acids. CDR1 is MDHEN and CDR2 is SYDVKM in the germline V gene. The CDR3 protein is CASSPVGQGYGNQPQHF. In DNA, the CDR3 is TGTGCCAGCAGCCCCGTGGGACAGGGATACGGCAATCAGCCCCAGCATTTT.

The chain couples TRBV12-3 or TRBV12-4 to TRBJ2-7; 8 bases line up with TRBD1. The trim removed 7 bases at V and 2 bases at J, leaving 7 bases unmatched. CDR3 length: 14 amino acids. CDR3 DNA: TGTGCCAGCAAGCCAGGGGGCACTACCTACGAGCAGTACTTC. The encoded protein is CASKPGGTTYEQYF.

The chain links TRBV5-1 to TRBJ2-3, with 8 bases matching TRBD2. Trimming cost V 7 bases and J 2 bases; bases outside gene matches: 9. The germline CDR1 and CDR2 sequences are SGHRS and YFSETQ. The CDR3 runs to 15 residues. CDR3 nucleotide sequence: TGCGCCAGCGCAGGGAGCGGGGGTTTCACAGATACGCAGTATTTT. Protein: CASAGSGGFTDTQYF.

V gene TRBV4-3 combines with J gene TRBJ2-1, with TRBD2 matching 10 bases. Germline CDR1 is LGHNA and CDR2 is YSLEER. This CDR3 comprises 15 residues. The V segment lost 4 bases and the J segment 7 bases; nucleotides outside the gene matches: 7. CDR3 in amino acids: CASSRGTSALNEQFF. Here the CDR3 DNA reads TGCGCCAGCAGCCGCGGGACTAGCGCCCTTAATGAGCAGTTCTTC.

The gene calls are TRBV7-2 and TRBJ2-3; 13 nucleotides line up with TRBD2. Germline CDR1 is SGHTA and CDR2 is FQGNSA. The ends lost 6 bases at V and 6 bases at J; junction bases unmatched: 9. The length of the CDR3 is 16 residues. The CDR3 sequence is CASRQLAGGPRDTQYF. CDR3 DNA sequence: TGTGCCAGCAGGCAACTAGCGGGGGGGCCGAGGGATACGCAGTATTTT.

The chain joins TRBV20-1 to TRBJ1-5; TRBD1 might be the D (5 bases). V lost 3 bases to trimming and J lost 6 bases, with 12 bases between them. This CDR3 comprises 13 residues. CDR1 is DFQATT and CDR2 is SNEGSKA in the germline V gene (reference sequence). The CDR3 DNA reads TGCAGTGCTAGGGCCGGCCAGGGTCAGCCCCAGCATTTT. This gives the protein CSARAGQGQPQHF.

This clonotype was counted a single time. V and J are TRBV6-6 and TRBJ2-7; tentatively, D is TRBD2 (5 bases). CDR3 length: 13 amino acids. Trimming removed 0 bases from V and 6 bases from J, with 9 bases in between. Germline CDR1 MNHNY, CDR2 SVGAGI (reference sequence). DNA of the CDR3: TGTGCCAGCAGTTACTCCTCGGGGTCCGAGCAGTACGTC. Translation: CASSYSSGSEQYV.

This sequence joins TRBV28 and TRBJ2-3; 7 positions agree with TRBD2. Looked up from germline, CDR1 is MDHEN and CDR2 is SYDVKM. Unmatched junction bases numbered 12, after V lost 4 bases and J lost 5 bases. The CDR3 extends over 16 amino acids. The chain's CDR3 is CASSSPRSGGGDTQYF. The CDR3 DNA is TGTGCCAGCAGTTCCCCACGTAGCGGCGGGGGAGATACGCAGTATTTT. The full variable domain, its missing parts supplied by reference TRBV28 and TRBJ2-3, is DVKVTQSSRYLVKRTGEKVFLECVQDMDHENMFWYRQDPGLGLRLIYFSYDVKMKEKGDIPEGYSVSREKKERFSLILESASTNQTSMYLCASSSPRSGGGDTQYFGPGTRLTVL.

The gene calls are TRBV20-1 and TRBJ1-1; 8 bases agree with TRBD1. Per germline, CDR1 DFQATT and CDR2 SNEGSKA (reference sequence). The CDR3 consists of 16 residues. J was trimmed by 10 bases and V by 0 bases; bases with no gene match: 16. The CDR3 nucleotides are TGCAGTGCTAGAGATCTCTCCGGGACAGGTCCTTCGGTAGCTTTCTTT. Its protein is CSARDLSGTGPSVAFF.

V and J are TRBV20-1 and TRBJ1-5; D unclear. With 0 bases removed from V and 9 bases from J, the gap between germline ends came to 15 bases. CDR3 length: 14 residues. The germline CDR1 and CDR2 sequences are DFQATT and SNEGSKA (reference sequence). The CDR3 nucleotides read TGCAGTGCTAGAGATCACCAAAACCACGGGCCCCAGCATTTT. Residues: CSARDHQNHGPQHF.

V is TRBV5-1 and J is TRBJ2-3; 8 bases are a match to TRBD1. The CDR3 spans 16 residues. The V gene end was trimmed by 4 bases and the J gene end by 4 bases; junction bases not matched to a gene: 11. Germline CDR1 and CDR2: SGHRS and YFSETQ. DNA of the CDR3: TGCGCCAGCAGCCTCTCGGACAGGGAAGAGGCAGATACGCAGTATTTT. Protein sequence: CASSLSDREEADTQYF.

In this sample, this clonotype turned up once. The chain links TRBV23-1 to TRBJ1-2; TRBD1 agrees at 8 bases. TRBV23-1 is recorded as an ORF, its role being uncertain. Losses at the gene ends were 0 bases for V and 1 base for J; bases not matched to a gene: 7. The CDR3 covers 17 residues. CDR3 DNA sequence: TGCGCCAGCAGTCAATCTTGGCGGGACAGGTTTAACTATGGCTACACCTTC. This sequence encodes CASSQSWRDRFNYGYTF.